One and the same sample provided the 12 T cell receptor beta chains below, sequenced in a study of T cell repertoires in cytomegalovirus infection. Their recognized antigens are unknown. Via MiXCR, TCRdb re-called the reads, giving one row per CDR3 protein. The data contain about 890,000 distinct CDR3 sequences, approximately 33% of them singletons. This sample comprised cultured CD8+ T cells from PBMCs, obtained from culture after CMV antigen stimulation. The receptors were gathered from a human donor in good health (CMV status not recorded). Some clones in this sample may be carry-over from other donors' samples.

This clonotype was picked up many times. The V gene is TRBV7-6, the J gene TRBJ2-7; D unresolved. The CDR3 has 14 residues. Germline CDR1 SGHVS, CDR2 FNYEAQ. V was trimmed by 5 bases and J by 0 bases, leaving 11 bases between them. The DNA of the CDR3 is TGTGCCAGCAGCGCGGACGTAAGCTCCTACGAGCAGTACTTC. Its protein product is CASSADVSSYEQYF. The full variable domain, with the rest looked up from reference TRBV7-6 and TRBJ2-7, is GAGVSQSPRYKVTKRGQDVALRCDPISGHVSLYWYRQALGQGPEFLTYFNYEAQQDKSGLPNDRFSAERPEGSISTLTIQRTEQRDSAMYRCASSADVSSYEQYFGPGTRLTVT.

V usage is TRBV12-3 or TRBV12-4 and J usage is TRBJ2-1; TRBD2 matches 9 bases. V shed 1 base and J 7 bases; nucleotides not matched to a gene: 5. This CDR3 spans 15 amino acids. The CDR3 here is CASSLDSGGRNEQFF. In DNA, the CDR3 is TGTGCCAGCAGTTTAGATAGCGGGGGTCGTAATGAGCAGTTCTTC.

In nucleotides, the CDR3 is TGTGCCAGCAGCCACGGCACCAATGAGCAGTTCTTC. Translating gives CASSHGTNEQFF. The chain uses TRBV12-3 or TRBV12-4 and TRBJ2-1; D remains unclear. Trimming removed 6 bases from V and 6 bases from J, with 9 bases in between. CDR3 size: 12 residues.

The chain is built from TRBV6-2 or TRBV6-3 and TRBJ1-2; D might be TRBD1 (6 bases). This CDR3 contains 14 residues. Looked up from germline, CDR1 is MNHEY and CDR2 is SVGEGT. Deletions cut 8 bases from V and 8 bases from J, with 21 bases between. Here the CDR3 DNA reads TGTGCCAGCCGCAATCCCGACAGGCCCGAGGGCTACACCTTC. It translates to CASRNPDRPEGYTF.

This clonotype was found many times. The chain recombines TRBV7-3 with TRBJ2-7, with D possibly being TRBD2 (6 bases). CDR3 length equals 20 residues. CDR1 and CDR2 (germline): SGHTA, FQGTGA. V lost 5 bases, J lost 7 bases, and 36 bases lay in between. CDR3 loop: CASSPRDGRAGRRTLREQYV. The CDR3 bases are TGTGCCAGCAGCCCGCGGGACGGCCGTGCGGGCAGGAGAACCCTTAGGGAGCAGTACGTC.

This clonotype has a count of ten or more. The rearrangement uses TRBV7-9 and TRBJ2-1; possible D gene TRBD1, 5 bases. Trimming stripped 1 base from V and 7 bases from J, with 17 bases between. This CDR3 contains 16 residues. Per germline, CDR1 SEHNR and CDR2 FQNEAQ (reference sequence). CDR3: CASSLVGARVQNEQFF. As DNA, the CDR3 is TGTGCCAGCAGCTTAGTTGGGGCTCGGGTGCAAAATGAGCAGTTCTTC.

This chain joins TRBV9 and TRBJ2-6, with no clear D. The CDR3 contains 15 residues. Germline CDR1 is SGDLS and CDR2 is YYNGEE. Trimming pared 0 bases from V and 3 bases from J, leaving 7 bases between. This CDR3 reads CASSVDGGGANVLTF. CDR3 DNA: TGTGCCAGCAGCGTAGACGGTGGTGGGGCCAACGTCCTGACTTTC.

The table lists this clonotype with many counts. This chain connects TRBV7-6 to TRBJ2-7; D might be TRBD1 or TRBD2, each matching 6 bases. Germline V CDR1 and CDR2: SGHVS, FNYEAQ. This CDR3 has 15 residues. V dropped 1 base and J dropped 7 bases, with 17 bases sitting between them. As DNA, the CDR3 is TGTGCCAGCAGCTTAGGGGGGCCGGGGGTAGGAGAGCAGTACGTC. Translating it yields CASSLGGPGVGEQYV.

In this sample, this clonotype turned up many times. The genes are TRBV7-2 and TRBJ1-6; D perhaps matches TRBD1 (5 bases). The CDR3 covers 16 residues. Germline CDR1 reads SGHTA; CDR2 reads FQGNSA. Trimming stripped 2 bases from V and 0 bases from J, with 8 bases between. CDR3: CASSLWGGSYNSPLHF. The CDR3 nucleotides are TGTGCCAGCAGCTTATGGGGGGGCTCCTATAATTCACCCCTCCACTTT.

This clonotype was seen a few times. The chain uses TRBV6-1 and TRBJ2-7; D gene uncertain. Germline CDR1 MNHNS, CDR2 SASEGT. There are 13 residues in the CDR3. V was clipped by 6 bases and J by 5 bases, with 14 bases between them. The CDR3 here is CASRRTPGHEQYV. Here the CDR3 DNA reads TGTGCCAGCAGGCGGACGCCTGGGCACGAGCAGTACGTC.

The sample holds a few counts of this clonotype. The gene calls are TRBV27 and TRBJ1-2; D call uncertain. CDR3 length: 15 amino acids. V was shortened by 5 bases and J by 4 bases, with 17 bases between the two germline ends. Per germline, CDR1 MNHEY and CDR2 SMNVEV (reference sequence). CDR3 coding DNA: TGTGCCAGCAGTCCGTCATGGCCTCCGGCCTATGGCTACACCTTC. This encodes CASSPSWPPAYGYTF.

The chain uses TRBV10-3 and TRBJ2-1; possibly TRBD1 for D (6 bases). Germline V CDR1 and CDR2: ENHRY, SYGVKD. Trimming removed 3 bases at V and 4 bases at J, with 13 bases between. The CDR3 spans 15 residues. The CDR3 region has the DNA TGTGCCATCAGTGACCCCGGGACAAGGTACAATGAGCAGTTCTTC. Its translation is CAISDPGTRYNEQFF.